These 11 T cell receptor beta chains originate from one sample sequenced in a study of T-cell reconstitution after alpha-beta-depleted transplantation in children. Unique molecular identifiers were used to barcode this TCRbeta library. MiXCR, run by TCRdb on the PCR reads, gives a single entry per CDR3 protein. The profile shows about 420,000 distinct CDR3 sequences, 11% of them singletons. This material consisted of PBMCs from the stem cell graft donor, taken from the stem cell graft. The receptors derive from a human donor who donated a stem cell graft to a child with acute myeloid leukemia.

As for this clonotype: One base away lies a much larger clone, so this may be a sequencing read error. This chain links TRBV10-3 with TRBJ2-1; unclear D gene. Germline-derived CDR1 and CDR2 are ENHRY and SYGVKD. The CDR3 consists of 16 residues. V was trimmed by 0 bases and J by 5 bases, leaving 14 bases between them. The CDR3 here is CAISESLVLTHNEQFF. The CDR3 region has the DNA TGTGCCATCAGTGAGTCGCTCGTCCTTACCCACAATGAGCAGTTCTTC.

In its sample, this clonotype was seen many times. The rearrangement uses TRBV28 and TRBJ2-5; D unresolved. Germline lookup yields CDR1 MDHEN and CDR2 SYDVKM. This CDR3 spans 14 amino acids. V was pared by 11 bases and J by 0 bases, with 16 bases between. The CDR3 protein is CAARATRDQETQYF. The CDR3 region has the DNA TGTGCCGCCCGGGCTACCCGGGACCAAGAGACCCAGTACTTC.

This clonotype was observed a handful of times. The chain couples TRBV25-1 to TRBJ2-7; 15 bases fit TRBD2. Trimming cost V 4 bases and J 5 bases; bases outside gene matches: 15. The CDR3 covers 19 residues. Germline lookup yields CDR1 MGHDK and CDR2 SYGVNS. The CDR3 region has the DNA TGTGCCAGCAGTGCCGGAGCCGGGACTAGCGGGAGGATGCAGAACGAGCAGTACTTC. It translates to CASSAGAGTSGRMQNEQYF.

Ten or more counts support this clonotype. V and J are TRBV10-1 and TRBJ1-2; 7 bases are a match to TRBD1. Germline assignment: CDR1 WNHNN and CDR2 SYGVQD (reference sequence). The CDR3 length is 14 residues. With V trimmed by 5 bases and J by 0 bases, 3 bases remained unmatched. DNA of the CDR3: TGCGCCAGCAGTCCCAGGGGGACTAACTATGGCTACACCTTC. It specifies CASSPRGTNYGYTF.

This clonotype has ten or more counts. The rearrangement uses TRBV12-3 or TRBV12-4 and TRBJ1-5; 8 bases match TRBD1. CDR3 length: 16 amino acids. The V gene end was trimmed by 5 bases and the J gene end by 2 bases; junction bases not matched to a gene: 8. The CDR3 coding sequence is TGTGCCAGCAGTCTCGGGACAGGTCTGCGCAATCAGCCCCAGCATTTT. Translated, it gives CASSLGTGLRNQPQHF.

This clonotype was recorded only once. The junction departs from the called germline gene at one end, perhaps through a read error. The V call is TRBV20-1, the J call TRBJ2-7; TRBD2 is a possible D gene (5 bases). Germline assignment: CDR1 DFQATT and CDR2 SNEGSKA (reference sequence). The CDR3 totals 15 residues. The DNA for the CDR3 is TGCTGTGCTAGAGCCAGCGAAGCGGAGACCTACGAGCAGTACTTC. Residues: CCARASEAETYEQYF.

This clonotype was detected a few times. V usage is TRBV2 and J usage is TRBJ2-4; maybe TRBD2 (6 bases). The ends were cut back, 4 bases at V and 8 bases at J, with 12 bases in the middle. Germline V CDR1 and CDR2: SNHLY, FYNNEI. The CDR3 runs to 13 residues. The CDR3 protein is CASSVLGGDIQYF. For the CDR3, the DNA is TGTGCCAGCAGTGTGCTAGGAGGGGACATTCAGTACTTC.

This chain connects TRBV20-1 to TRBJ1-1; no definite D call. The V end was cut by 3 bases, the J end by 0 bases, with 11 bases between. The germline CDR1 and CDR2 sequences are DFQATT and SNEGSKA (reference sequence). The CDR3 is 14 residues long. CDR3 residues: CSARKVPMNTEAFF. CDR3 sequence (DNA): TGCAGTGCTAGGAAGGTTCCAATGAACACTGAAGCTTTCTTT.

This clonotype was counted a few times. This chain uses TRBV3-1 with TRBJ2-3; TRBD2 matches at 7 bases. The germline gives CDR1 LGHDT, CDR2 YNNKEL (reference sequence). V was clipped by 1 base and J by 4 bases; unmatched bases: 5. This CDR3 spans 15 amino acids. CDR3 nucleotide sequence: TGTGCCAGCAGCCAAGGGGCGGGAGAGGCAGATACGCAGTATTTT. As protein: CASSQGAGEADTQYF.

This chain links TRBV6-1 with TRBJ2-3, with 8 bases matching TRBD2. Germline assignment: CDR1 MNHNS and CDR2 SASEGT. The CDR3 runs 13 residues. Trimming took 6 bases from V and 5 from J; bases not matched to a gene: 4. The CDR3 region has the DNA TGTGCCAGCAGCAACGGGGGGGTAGATACGCAGTATTTT. Protein product: CASSNGGVDTQYF.

This clonotype has only one observation. A single base separates this from a much larger clone, so it may be a read error. V and J are TRBV13 and TRBJ2-1; TRBD1 is a possible D gene (7 bases). CDR3 length: 17 amino acids. Deletions cut 4 bases from V and 3 bases from J, with 19 bases between. From germline, CDR1 is PRHDT and CDR2 FYEKMQ (reference sequence). CDR3 bases: TGTGCCAGCAGCTCGACAACTAGCAGGGGGTTCTACAATGAGCAGTTCTTC. Translated, it gives CASSSTTSRGFYNEQFF.